This TCR beta chain is from a study of blood T cells in healthy people across ages. The study's findings and limits: Diversity was higher, and naive CD4+ cells more numerous, in long-lived donors than in aged donors. Estimates of total diversity, which came from one million sequenced T cells, were considered to be underestimates. Researchers report that TCR beta diversity correlated strongly with naive T cell percentage.

Per germline, CDR1 MDHEN and CDR2 SYDVKM. This CDR3 contains 14 residues. Trimming removed 3 bases from V and 4 bases from J, with 13 bases in between. A sample-barcoded 5' primer and a J-beta primer mix were used in a second PCR of roughly 7 to 12 cycles. TCRdb itself ran the 5' RACE reads through MiXCR, one entry per CDR3 protein. The data show 1.5 million to 2 million distinct CDR3 sequences, 28% seen once. This clonotype appeared many times. Antigen unknown. This TCR was recovered from a woman aged 30 to 39 in good health. The sequencing sample was made of blood. The V and J genes are TRBV28 and TRBJ2-7, with a tentative D call TRBD1 (6 bases). The CDR3 here is CASSFRQGWYEQYF. DNA for the CDR3: TGTGCCAGCAGTTTTCGTCAGGGGTGGTACGAGCAGTACTTC.